Reported below is one T cell receptor beta chain. This clonotype was detected many times. It has no known antigen specificity. No per-base quality is available; no much larger clone lies one base away. Library preparation was by PCR. Sequencing was carried out with an Illumina HiSeq 2500. TCR libraries were prepared with molecular barcoding, using unique molecular identifiers to normalize TCRbeta repertoire quantification. TCRdb cleaned the public reads at Q25 with fastp, built clones with MiXCR and kept in-frame beta chains. Here each entry gathers all rows of one CDR3 protein and keeps the most common genes and DNA. For this sample there are some 840,000 distinct CDR3 sequences; roughly 16% appear just once. The biggest ten clones account for just under 5% of the sample. This record comes from a study of T-cell reconstitution after alpha-beta-depleted transplantation in children (dated by TCRdb to the mid-2010s). With regard to the full study: T-cell immune reconstitution after TCRalphabeta/CD19-depleted allogeneic hematopoietic cell transplantation in children was quantitatively tracked in the study by means of TCR repertoire profiling.

Ends trimmed: V by 4 bases, J by 5 bases; bases unmatched to a gene: 2. Per the germline V gene, SGHRS is the CDR1 and YFSETQ is the CDR2. CDR3 length: 13 amino acids, cysteine to phenylalanine. The entry retains the CDR3 DNA only, 39 bases that are in frame from base 1. The treatment or condition label on this specimen signifies: allogeneic hematopoietic cell transplantation with graft depleted of TCRalphabeta T cells and CD19 B cells. The children who served as transplant recipients had been given grafts of TCRalphabeta/CD19-depleted allogeneic hematopoietic cells. Here is what the overall study found, with its caveats: In some patients, high TCRbeta diversity at day 60 was attributed to recipient T cells and intrathymic progenitors that had survived conditioning. About two months after transplant, the apparently early recovery of alphabetaT-cell counts reportedly depended on just several hundred clones that had expanded rapidly and came from non-depleted graft cells. Over subsequent months, a decline in hyperexpanded clone frequencies was noted, and after one year, T-cell counts and TCRbeta diversity were mostly ascribed to newly produced T cells.

This specimen was PBMCs, mostly from graft donor cells, taken 360 days after TCRalphabeta/CD19-depleted stem cell transplant. The clonotype was recovered from a male patient aged 10-17 years who had a stem cell transplant for acute lymphoblastic leukemia, so the T cells may come from the graft donor. The sequence links TRBV5-1 to TRBJ2-5, with TRBD1 identical over 10 junction bases. The DNA sequence is TGCGCCAGCAGCGGGACAGGGGTTGAGACCCAGTACTTC. Translated, it gives CASSGTGVETQYF. When the CDR3 is completed using the reference TRBV5-1 and TRBJ2-5 genes on either side, the full variable domain is KAGVTQTPRYLIKTRGQQVTLSCSPISGHRSVSWYQQTPGQGLQFLFEYFSETQRNKGNFPGRFSGRQFSNSRSEMNVSTLELGDSALYLCASSGTGVETQYFGPGTRLLVL.